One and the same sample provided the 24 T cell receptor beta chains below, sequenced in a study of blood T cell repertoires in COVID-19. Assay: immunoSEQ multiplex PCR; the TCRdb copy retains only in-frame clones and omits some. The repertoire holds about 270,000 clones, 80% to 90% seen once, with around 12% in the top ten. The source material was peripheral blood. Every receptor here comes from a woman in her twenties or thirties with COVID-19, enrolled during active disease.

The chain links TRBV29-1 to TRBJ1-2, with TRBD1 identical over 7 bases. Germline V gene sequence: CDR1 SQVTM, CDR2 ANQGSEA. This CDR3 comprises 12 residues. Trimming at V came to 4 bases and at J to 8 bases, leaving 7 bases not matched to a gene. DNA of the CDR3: TGCAGCGTTGGGATTCGACAGGGAGGCTACACCTTC. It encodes CSVGIRQGGYTF.

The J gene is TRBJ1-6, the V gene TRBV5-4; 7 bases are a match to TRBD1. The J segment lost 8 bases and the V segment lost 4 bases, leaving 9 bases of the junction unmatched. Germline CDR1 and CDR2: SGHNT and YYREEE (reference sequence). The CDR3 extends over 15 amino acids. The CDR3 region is CASSQKTGEYSPLHF. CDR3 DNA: TGTGCCAGCAGCCAGAAAACAGGGGAGTATTCACCCCTCCACTTT.

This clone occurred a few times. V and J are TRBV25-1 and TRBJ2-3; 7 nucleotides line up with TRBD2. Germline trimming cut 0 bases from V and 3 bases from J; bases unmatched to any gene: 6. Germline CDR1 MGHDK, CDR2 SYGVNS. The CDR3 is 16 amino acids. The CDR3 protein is CASSEYFSGLTDTQYF. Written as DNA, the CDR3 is TGTGCCAGCAGTGAATATTTTAGCGGGTTGACAGATACGCAGTATTTT. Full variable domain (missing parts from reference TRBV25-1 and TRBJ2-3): EADIYQTPRYLVIGTGKKITLECSQTMGHDKMYWYQQDPGMELHLIHYSYGVNSTEKGDLSSESTVSRIRTEHFPLTLESARPSHTSQYLCASSEYFSGLTDTQYFGPGTRLTVL.

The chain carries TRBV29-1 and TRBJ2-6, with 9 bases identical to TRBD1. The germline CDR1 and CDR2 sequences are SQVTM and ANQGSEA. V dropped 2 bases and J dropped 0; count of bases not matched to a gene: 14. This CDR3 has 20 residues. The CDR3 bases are TGCAGCGTTGAATGGGCTCCCGGACAGGGGCCTTTCTCTGGGGCCAACGTCCTGACTTTC. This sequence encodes CSVEWAPGQGPFSGANVLTF.

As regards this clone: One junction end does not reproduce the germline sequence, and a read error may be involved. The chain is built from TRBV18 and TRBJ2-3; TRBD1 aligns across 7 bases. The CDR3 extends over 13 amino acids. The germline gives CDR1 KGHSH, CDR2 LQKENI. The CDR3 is CASSEWTGPLLDF. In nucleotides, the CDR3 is TGTGCCAGCTCCGAGTGGACAGGTCCACTTTTGGATTTT.

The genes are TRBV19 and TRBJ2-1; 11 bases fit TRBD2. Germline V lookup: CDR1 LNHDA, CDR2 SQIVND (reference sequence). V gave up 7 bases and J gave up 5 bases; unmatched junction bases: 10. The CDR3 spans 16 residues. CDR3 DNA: TGTGCCAGTAAGCCCGCTAGCGGGGGGACCCACAATGAGCAGTTCTTC. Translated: CASKPASGGTHNEQFF.

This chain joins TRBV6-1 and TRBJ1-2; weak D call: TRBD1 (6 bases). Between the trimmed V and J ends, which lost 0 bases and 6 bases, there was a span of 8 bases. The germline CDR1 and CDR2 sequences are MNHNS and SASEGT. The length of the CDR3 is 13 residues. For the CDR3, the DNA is TGTGCCAGCAGTGAAGCCAGGGGCCATGGCTACACCTTC. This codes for CASSEARGHGYTF.

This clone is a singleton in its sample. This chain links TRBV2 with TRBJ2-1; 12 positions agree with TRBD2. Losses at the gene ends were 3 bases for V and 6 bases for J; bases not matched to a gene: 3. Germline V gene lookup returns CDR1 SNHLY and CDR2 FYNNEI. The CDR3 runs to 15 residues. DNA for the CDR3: TGTGCCAGCAGTGATCGGACTAGCGGGACCAATGAGCAGTTCTTC. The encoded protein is CASSDRTSGTNEQFF.

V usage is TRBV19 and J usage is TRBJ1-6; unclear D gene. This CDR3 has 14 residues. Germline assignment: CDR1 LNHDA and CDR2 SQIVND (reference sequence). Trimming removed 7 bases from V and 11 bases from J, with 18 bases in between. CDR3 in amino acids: CASKEGPGNPPLHF. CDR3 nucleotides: TGTGCCAGTAAGGAAGGACCGGGGAATCCACCCCTCCACTTT.

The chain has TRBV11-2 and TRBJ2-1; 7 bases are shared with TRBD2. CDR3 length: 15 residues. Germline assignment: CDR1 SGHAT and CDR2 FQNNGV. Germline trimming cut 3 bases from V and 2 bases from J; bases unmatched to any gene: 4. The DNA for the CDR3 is TGTGCCAGCAGCTTCGCTAGCGGACCCTACAATGAGCAGTTCTTC. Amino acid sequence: CASSFASGPYNEQFF.

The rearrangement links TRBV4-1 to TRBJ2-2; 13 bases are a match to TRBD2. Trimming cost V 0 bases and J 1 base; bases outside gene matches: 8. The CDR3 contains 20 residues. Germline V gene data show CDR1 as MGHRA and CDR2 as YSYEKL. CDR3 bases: TGCGCCAGCAGCCAAGAAGGAGAACTAGCGGGGGGGAGGAACACCGGGGAGCTGTTTTTT. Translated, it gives CASSQEGELAGGRNTGELFF.

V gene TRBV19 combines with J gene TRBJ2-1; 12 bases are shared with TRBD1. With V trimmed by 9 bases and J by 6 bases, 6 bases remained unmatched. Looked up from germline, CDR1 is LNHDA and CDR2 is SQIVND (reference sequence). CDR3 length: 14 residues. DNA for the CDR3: TGTGCCAGCCGCCGGGACAGGGGGCTCAATGAGCAGTTCTTC. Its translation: CASRRDRGLNEQFF. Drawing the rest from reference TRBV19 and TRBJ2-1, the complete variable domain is DGGITQSPKYLFRKEGQNVTLSCEQNLNHDAMYWYRQDPGQGLRLIYYSQIVNDFQKGDIAEGYSVSREKKESFPLTVTSAQKNPTAFYLCASRRDRGLNEQFFGPGTRLTVL.

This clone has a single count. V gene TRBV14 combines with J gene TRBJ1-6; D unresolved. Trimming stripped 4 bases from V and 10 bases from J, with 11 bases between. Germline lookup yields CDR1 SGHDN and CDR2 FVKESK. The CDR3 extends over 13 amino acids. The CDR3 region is CASSRGGRSPLHF. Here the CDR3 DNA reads TGTGCCAGCAGCCGAGGAGGGCGATCACCCCTCCACTTT.

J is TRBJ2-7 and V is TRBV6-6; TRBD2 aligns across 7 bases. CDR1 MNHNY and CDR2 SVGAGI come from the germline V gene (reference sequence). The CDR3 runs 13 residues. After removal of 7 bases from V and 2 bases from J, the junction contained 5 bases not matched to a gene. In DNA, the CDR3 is TGTGCCAGCACTGTAGGGACTACCTACGAGCAGTACTTC. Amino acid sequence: CASTVGTTYEQYF.

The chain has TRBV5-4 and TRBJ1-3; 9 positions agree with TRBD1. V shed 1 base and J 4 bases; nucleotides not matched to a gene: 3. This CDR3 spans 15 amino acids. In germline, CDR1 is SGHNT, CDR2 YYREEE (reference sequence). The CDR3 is CASSLPGQGGNTIYF. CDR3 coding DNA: TGTGCCAGCAGCTTGCCGGGACAGGGAGGAAACACCATATATTTT.

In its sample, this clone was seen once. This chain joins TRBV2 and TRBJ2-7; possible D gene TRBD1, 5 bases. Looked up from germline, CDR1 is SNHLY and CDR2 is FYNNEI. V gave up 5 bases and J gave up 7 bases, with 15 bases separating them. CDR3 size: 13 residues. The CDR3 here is CASSPQGLREQYF. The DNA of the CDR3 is TGTGCCAGCAGTCCCCAGGGTCTTAGGGAGCAGTACTTC.

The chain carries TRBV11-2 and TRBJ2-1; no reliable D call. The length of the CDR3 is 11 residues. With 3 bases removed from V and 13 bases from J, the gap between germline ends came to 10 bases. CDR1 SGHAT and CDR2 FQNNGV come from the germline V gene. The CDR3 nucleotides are TGTGCCAGCAGCTTCGCGGAACTCCAGTTCTTC. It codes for CASSFAELQFF.

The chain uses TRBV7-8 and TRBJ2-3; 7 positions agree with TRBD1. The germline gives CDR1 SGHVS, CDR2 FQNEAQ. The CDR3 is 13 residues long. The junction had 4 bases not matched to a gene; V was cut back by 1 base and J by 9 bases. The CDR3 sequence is CASSLELRGTQYF. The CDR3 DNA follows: TGTGCCAGCAGCTTAGAACTCAGGGGGACGCAGTATTTT.

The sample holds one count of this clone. The CDR3 DNA follows: TGTGCCAGCAGCTTAGCGGGGGGACAGGGTTCACCCCTCCACTTT. Protein: CASSLAGGQGSPLHF. The chain uses TRBV7-9 and TRBJ1-6, with 9 bases matching TRBD1. Germline V gives CDR1 SEHNR, CDR2 FQNEAQ (reference sequence). CDR3 length equals 15 residues. Trimming removed 0 bases from V and 9 bases from J; junction bases left unmatched: 3.

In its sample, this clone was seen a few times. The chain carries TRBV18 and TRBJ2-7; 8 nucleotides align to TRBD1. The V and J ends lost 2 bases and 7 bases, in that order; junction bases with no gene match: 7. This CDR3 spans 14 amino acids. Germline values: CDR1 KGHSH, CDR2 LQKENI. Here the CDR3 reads CASSPNQGAEEQYF. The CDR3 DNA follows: TGTGCCAGCTCACCAAATCAGGGGGCGGAGGAGCAGTACTTC.

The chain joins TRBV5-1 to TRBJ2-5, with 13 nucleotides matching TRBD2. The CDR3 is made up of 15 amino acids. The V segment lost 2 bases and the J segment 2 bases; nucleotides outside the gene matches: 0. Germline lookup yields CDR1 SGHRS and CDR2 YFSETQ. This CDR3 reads CASSLLAGGQETQYF. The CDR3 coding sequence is TGCGCCAGCAGCTTACTAGCGGGGGGGCAAGAGACCCAGTACTTC.

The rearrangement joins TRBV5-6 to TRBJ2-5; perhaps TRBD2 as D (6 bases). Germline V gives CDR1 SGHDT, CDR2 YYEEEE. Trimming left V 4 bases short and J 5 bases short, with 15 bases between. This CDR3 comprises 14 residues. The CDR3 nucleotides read TGTGCCAGCAGCCCGTGGGGGAGCGGGGAGACCCAGTACTTC. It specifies CASSPWGSGETQYF.

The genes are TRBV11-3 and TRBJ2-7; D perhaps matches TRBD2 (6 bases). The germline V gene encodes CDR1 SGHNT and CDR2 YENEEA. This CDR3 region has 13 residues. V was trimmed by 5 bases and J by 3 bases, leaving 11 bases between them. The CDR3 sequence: CASSPNGGYEQYF. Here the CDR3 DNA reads TGTGCCAGCAGCCCGAACGGGGGCTACGAGCAGTACTTC.

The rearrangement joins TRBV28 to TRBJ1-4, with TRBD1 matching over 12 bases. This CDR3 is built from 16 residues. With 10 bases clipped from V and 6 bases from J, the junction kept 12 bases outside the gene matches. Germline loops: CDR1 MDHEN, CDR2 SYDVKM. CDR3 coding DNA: TGTGCCACCCGGGGACAGGGGGCGAAAGGGTATGAAAAACTGTTTTTT. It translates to CATRGQGAKGYEKLFF.